The 25 T cell receptor beta chains listed next were all sequenced from one sample in a study of T cell responses to AZD1222 COVID-19 vaccine. Libraries were prepared by immunoSEQ multiplex PCR; TCRdb keeps only in-frame clonotypes and omits some of them. Of some 99,000 clones in the sample, roughly nine tenths were seen once. The starting material was peripheral blood, obtained on day 0 of AZD1222 vaccination. All receptors derive from an adult in good health.

The V gene is TRBV15, the J gene TRBJ1-5; D unclear. V was trimmed by 2 bases and J by 0 bases, leaving 11 bases between them. CDR1 is LNHNV, CDR2 YYDKDF, per germline (reference sequence). This CDR3 comprises 16 residues. The CDR3 DNA sequence: TGTGCCACCAGCAGAATGGAGGGAACTAGCAATCAGCCCCAGCATTTT. As protein: CATSRMEGTSNQPQHF.

This chain links TRBV15 with TRBJ1-6; D gene uncertain. CDR1 and CDR2 (germline): LNHNV, YYDKDF (reference sequence). The CDR3 extends over 14 amino acids. The V gene lost 0 bases and the J gene lost 7 bases, with 7 bases spanning the gap. The CDR3 sequence: CATSRETVNSPLHF. The CDR3 coding sequence is TGTGCCACCAGCAGAGAGACCGTAAATTCACCCCTCCACTTT.

This rearrangement joins TRBV9 to TRBJ1-3, with D uncertain. Germline CDR1 is SGDLS and CDR2 is YYNGEE. V dropped 4 bases and J dropped 3 bases, with 11 bases sitting between them. The CDR3 consists of 14 residues. The CDR3 here is CASSPPSLGNTIYF. The CDR3 nucleotides are TGTGCCAGCAGCCCGCCGAGCCTTGGAAACACCATATATTTT.

This rearrangement joins TRBV24-1 to TRBJ1-4, with 10 bases matching TRBD1. The CDR3 is 18 residues long. Trimming at V came to 11 bases and at J to 3 bases, leaving 17 bases not matched to a gene. Per the germline V gene, CDR1 is KGHDR and CDR2 is SFDVKD. The CDR3 DNA reads TGTGCCAGCTCCCGAGGGACAGGGGCCCCGGCGGCTAATGAAAAACTGTTTTTT. This sequence encodes CASSRGTGAPAANEKLFF.

V usage is TRBV6-5 and J usage is TRBJ1-6, with TRBD1 matching over 8 bases. The CDR3 is 16 residues long. Germline V lookup: CDR1 MNHEY, CDR2 SVGAGI. The trim removed 2 bases at V and 4 bases at J, leaving 4 bases unmatched. The CDR3: CASSYGDRRYNSPLHF. The CDR3 coding sequence is TGTGCCAGCAGTTACGGGGACAGGCGTTATAATTCACCCCTCCACTTT.

This rearrangement joins TRBV5-1 to TRBJ1-2; possibly TRBD1 for D (5 bases). CDR1 is SGHRS, CDR2 YFSETQ, per germline. The CDR3 consists of 14 residues. The V end was cut by 3 bases, the J end by 8 bases, with 17 bases between. CDR3 protein: CASSSTDTALGYTF. CDR3 DNA: TGCGCCAGCAGCTCCACGGACACCGCGTTAGGCTACACCTTC.

The chain links TRBV23-1 to TRBJ1-3; 10 bases fit TRBD1. TRBV23-1 is noted as an ORF with a role that remains uncertain. Trimming removed 5 bases from V and 0 bases from J; junction bases left unmatched: 10. The CDR3 totals 18 residues. The DNA for the CDR3 is TGCGCCAGCAGTGGGCTCGGACAGGGGGACATCTCTGGAAACACCATATATTTT. Translating it yields CASSGLGQGDISGNTIYF.

The rearrangement uses TRBV4-1 and TRBJ2-1, with D hard to call. The CDR3 contains 13 residues. The germline gives CDR1 MGHRA, CDR2 YSYEKL. V was cut by 0 bases and J by 6 bases, with 6 bases left in between. The DNA of the CDR3 is TGCGCCAGCAGCCAAGATTTGGGCAATGAGCAGTTCTTC. It yields the protein CASSQDLGNEQFF.

As concerns this clone: The junction departs from germline at one end; a sequencing error may be responsible. The rearrangement links TRBV27 to TRBJ1-5, with D unclear. This CDR3 has 12 amino acids. Germline assignment: CDR1 MNHEY and CDR2 SMNVEV (reference sequence). CDR3: CPHGAISAGQHF. The CDR3 DNA reads as TGCCCTCACGGTGCCATCTCAGCCGGCCAGCATTTT.

The chain is built from TRBV7-2 and TRBJ1-1; D is uncertain. Germline V gene lookup returns CDR1 SGHTA and CDR2 FQGNSA. This CDR3 contains 14 residues. V shed 0 bases and J shed 4 bases, with 9 bases lying between them. The CDR3 DNA is TGTGCCAGCAGCTTAGCGTTCGGGTCCACTGAAGCTTTCTTT. Translated: CASSLAFGSTEAFF.

The V and J genes are TRBV2 and TRBJ2-1, with D maybe TRBD2 (7 bases). The CDR3 length is 16 residues. V was clipped by 6 bases and J by 5 bases, with 20 bases between them. The V gene's germline CDR1 is SNHLY and CDR2 FYNNEI. CDR3 bases: TGTGCCAGCAGCCAAGGGGGGGACAAGGGCAACAATGAGCAGTTCTTC. Its protein is CASSQGGDKGNNEQFF.

This clone was recorded once. This chain connects TRBV6-5 to TRBJ1-1; 9 bases fit TRBD1. V lost 0 bases, J lost 2 bases, and 4 bases stayed unmatched. The germline gives CDR1 MNHEY, CDR2 SVGAGI. This CDR3 region has 16 residues. CDR3 nucleotides: TGTGCCAGCAGTTACTCGACAGGGGGGCTAAACACTGAAGCTTTCTTT. This codes for CASSYSTGGLNTEAFF.

This chain links TRBV7-2 with TRBJ2-3, with 10 positions matching TRBD2. V lost 1 base to trimming and J lost 7 bases; unmatched junction nucleotides: 8. Germline values: CDR1 SGHTA, CDR2 FQGNSA. This CDR3 has 16 amino acids. This chain's CDR3 is CASSLESGGVQYTQYF. CDR3 DNA: TGTGCCAGCAGCTTAGAGAGCGGGGGGGTCCAGTATACGCAGTATTTT.

The chain uses TRBV5-1 and TRBJ1-1, with D tentatively TRBD1 (5 bases). Germline lookup yields CDR1 SGHRS and CDR2 YFSETQ. Deletions cut 1 base from V and 4 bases from J, with 14 bases between. This CDR3 comprises 15 residues. Here the CDR3 DNA reads TGCGCCAGCAGCTTGCTGGAGGGGTCGGGCACTGAAGCTTTCTTT. Its protein is CASSLLEGSGTEAFF.

The rearrangement joins TRBV15 to TRBJ1-5; 8 nucleotides agree with TRBD1. The V gene's germline CDR1 is LNHNV and CDR2 YYDKDF (reference sequence). J was trimmed by 5 bases and V by 3 bases; bases with no gene match: 6. CDR3 length equals 15 residues. In DNA form, the CDR3 reads TGTGCCACCAGCAGTGAGGGACAGGCCCATCAGCCCCAGCATTTT. Residues: CATSSEGQAHQPQHF. Full variable domain (outside the CDR3, taken from reference TRBV15 and TRBJ1-5): DAMVIQNPRYQVTQFGKPVTLSCSQTLNHNVMYWYQQKSSQAPKLLFHYYDKDFNNEADTPDNFQSRRPNTSFCFLDIRSPGLGDTAMYLCATSSEGQAHQPQHFGDGTRLSIL.

The rearrangement joins TRBV6-5 to TRBJ1-2, with 10 bases fitting TRBD1. The CDR3 runs 15 residues. V gave up 2 bases and J gave up 7 bases; unmatched junction bases: 7. CDR1 is MNHEY and CDR2 is SVGAGI in the germline V gene. In DNA form, the CDR3 reads TGTGCCAGCAGTTACCCGACAGGGGGCGCTCTTGGCTACACCTTC. Its protein is CASSYPTGGALGYTF.

The rearrangement joins TRBV2 to TRBJ1-1; tentative D call: TRBD1 (6 bases). The germline gives CDR1 SNHLY, CDR2 FYNNEI. The V end lost 2 bases, the J end lost 5 bases, and 24 bases lay between the germline ends. This CDR3 is 18 amino acids long. The CDR3 sequence: CASSELRVRGKGGTEAFF. The DNA for the CDR3 is TGTGCCAGCAGTGAATTGCGAGTCAGGGGAAAGGGGGGGACTGAAGCTTTCTTT.

The V call is TRBV29-1, the J call TRBJ1-1; D unresolved. The CDR3 consists of 10 residues. V was shortened by 5 bases and J by 4 bases, with 5 bases between the two germline ends. CDR1 SQVTM and CDR2 ANQGSEA come from the germline V gene. CDR3 sequence: CSVQVTEAFF. CDR3 nucleotides: TGCAGCGTTCAGGTCACTGAAGCTTTCTTT.

The CDR3 nucleotides read TGTGCCAGCAGCTTGGTCGACAGGGAAGCTTTCTTT. Protein product: CASSLVDREAFF. The V and J genes are TRBV5-6 and TRBJ1-1; possible D gene TRBD1, 6 bases. The CDR3 loop spans 12 amino acids. The ends were cut back, 0 bases at V and 8 bases at J, with 8 bases in the middle. CDR1 is SGHDT and CDR2 is YYEEEE in the germline V gene.

J is TRBJ1-1 and V is TRBV5-8; D is unresolved. V lost 3 bases to trimming and J lost 2 bases, with 14 bases between them. Germline-derived CDR1 and CDR2 are SGHTS and YDEGEE. The CDR3 extends over 15 amino acids. The DNA for the CDR3 is TGTGCCAGCAGCTCCCCGGTCGGGTACAACACTGAAGCTTTCTTT. Its protein is CASSSPVGYNTEAFF.

The chain couples TRBV10-1 to TRBJ2-3; 9 nucleotides match TRBD2. This CDR3 has 16 amino acids. In germline, CDR1 is WNHNN, CDR2 SYGVQD (reference sequence). V gave up 3 bases and J gave up 4 bases; unmatched junction bases: 8. Written as DNA, the CDR3 is TGCGCCAGCAGTGATGGGCTAGCGGGAAGGGCAGATACGCAGTATTTT. Translation gives CASSDGLAGRADTQYF.

The chain recombines TRBV6-5 with TRBJ1-1; tentative D call: TRBD1 (6 bases). The CDR3 consists of 13 residues. Germline assignment: CDR1 MNHEY and CDR2 SVGAGI. The germline V and J ends were trimmed by 3 bases and 5 bases, with 10 bases remaining between them. In nucleotides, the CDR3 is TGTGCCAGCAGTTATACAGGGTGGACTGAAGCTTTCTTT. This sequence encodes CASSYTGWTEAFF.

V and J are TRBV6-5 and TRBJ2-7, with 8 bases fitting TRBD1. The CDR3 covers 14 residues. The J segment lost 7 bases and the V segment lost 2 bases, leaving 7 bases of the junction unmatched. Germline CDR1 is MNHEY and CDR2 is SVGAGI. In nucleotides, the CDR3 is TGTGCCAGCAGTTACGCCGCCGACAGGGGAGAGCAGTACTTC. Encoded protein: CASSYAADRGEQYF.

V and J are TRBV24-1 and TRBJ2-3; 8 nucleotides align to TRBD1. Germline trimming cut 2 bases from V and 4 bases from J; bases unmatched to any gene: 13. Germline V gene data show CDR1 as KGHDR and CDR2 as SFDVKD. CDR3 length equals 18 residues. The CDR3 DNA sequence: TGTGCCACCAGTGATTCTGACAGGGGAGACCTTGGGCCAGATACGCAGTATTTT. Its protein product is CATSDSDRGDLGPDTQYF.

V and J are TRBV15 and TRBJ1-1; D gene unclear. This CDR3 comprises 15 residues. With 0 bases removed from V and 8 bases from J, the gap between germline ends came to 16 bases. CDR1 and CDR2 (germline): LNHNV, YYDKDF (reference sequence). CDR3: CATSRDHGSGREAFF. The CDR3 nucleotides are TGTGCCACCAGCAGAGATCATGGGAGCGGGAGGGAAGCTTTCTTT.